These 30 T cell receptor beta chains were all obtained from the same sample, sequenced in a study of T cells after yellow fever vaccination. TCRdb itself ran the 5' RACE reads through MiXCR, one entry per CDR3 protein. The sample lists about 360,000 distinct CDR3 sequences; 6.2% were seen once. This material consisted of PBMCs, taken 5 days after the yellow fever booster vaccination. These receptors came from a man aged 30 to 45 who received the YFV17D yellow fever vaccine.

At least ten counts were recorded for this clonotype. This chain uses TRBV20-1 with TRBJ2-1, with TRBD2 identical over 8 bases. Germline V lookup: CDR1 DFQATT, CDR2 SNEGSKA (reference sequence). V shed 1 base, J shed 6 bases, and the junction held 5 bases outside the gene matches. There are 14 residues in the CDR3. CDR3 DNA sequence: TGCAGTGCTAGAGGGTTAGCGGGGTCCAATGAGCAGTTCTTC. Its protein product is CSARGLAGSNEQFF.

This clonotype was seen repeatedly, ten times or more. The chain is built from TRBV20-1 and TRBJ1-6, with D maybe TRBD1 (5 bases). Germline-derived CDR1 and CDR2 are DFQATT and SNEGSKA (reference sequence). CDR3 length: 14 amino acids. Between the trimmed V and J ends, which lost 3 bases and 10 bases, there was a span of 16 bases. This chain's CDR3 is CSARSQGMGSPLHF. CDR3 coding DNA: TGCAGTGCTAGGTCTCAGGGTATGGGATCACCCCTCCACTTT.

Concerning this clonotype: A read error may be the cause here, since a much bigger clone is one base away. This chain joins TRBV23-1 and TRBJ2-7; D is possibly TRBD2 (6 bases). TRBV23-1 is designated an ORF whose function remains uncertain. CDR3 length equals 12 residues. Here the CDR3 DNA reads TGCTCCAGCAGTCAATATGGGGGGGAGCAGTACTTC. Encoded protein: CSSSQYGGEQYF.

This clonotype was recorded a few times. V and J are TRBV24-1 and TRBJ2-1, with D possibly TRBD1 on 6 matching bases. V was pared by 3 bases and J by 5 bases, with 16 bases between. CDR1 is KGHDR, CDR2 SFDVKD, per germline. The CDR3 runs 16 residues. The CDR3 bases are TGTGCCACCAGTGATACTGACAGGCCTGGGAACAATGAGCAGTTCTTC. Translated: CATSDTDRPGNNEQFF.

This clonotype occurred many times. The chain employs TRBV7-6 and TRBJ2-7, with unresolved D. This CDR3 comprises 13 residues. In germline, CDR1 is SGHVS, CDR2 FNYEAQ. Trimming stripped 5 bases from V and 4 bases from J, with 12 bases between. CDR3 in DNA: TGTGCCAGCAGCCCAAGTAAAGGGTACGAGCAGTACTTC. It specifies CASSPSKGYEQYF.

The J gene is TRBJ2-7, the V gene TRBV7-9; D gene unclear. Trimming took 6 bases from V and 2 from J, leaving 8 bases between them. The CDR3 extends over 12 amino acids. Germline CDR1 SEHNR, CDR2 FQNEAQ (reference sequence). The CDR3 here is CASRYNTYEQYF. As DNA, the CDR3 is TGTGCCAGCAGGTACAATACCTACGAGCAGTACTTC. The variable domain in full, completed from reference TRBV7-9 and TRBJ2-7, reads DTGVSQNPRHKITKRGQNVTFRCDPISEHNRLYWYRQTLGQGPEFLTYFQNEAQLEKSRLLSDRFSAERPKGSFSTLEIQRTEQGDSAMYLCASRYNTYEQYFGPGTRLTVT.

The table lists this clonotype with a few counts. V and J are TRBV11-2 and TRBJ1-4; TRBD1 matches at 7 bases. The CDR3 is 14 residues long. Per germline, CDR1 SGHAT and CDR2 FQNNGV. Losses at the gene ends were 1 base for V and 7 bases for J; bases not matched to a gene: 3. For the CDR3, the DNA is TGTGCCAGCAGCTTAGGACAGGGCATTGAAAAACTGTTTTTT. Translated: CASSLGQGIEKLFF.

This clonotype was seen repeatedly, ten times or more. V usage is TRBV20-1 and J usage is TRBJ2-1; D remains unclear. The germline V gene has CDR1 DFQATT and CDR2 SNEGSKA (reference sequence). V was cut by 6 bases and J by 7 bases, with 7 bases left in between. This CDR3 is built from 10 residues. In DNA, the CDR3 is TGCAGTGCGAAGTATAATGAGCAGTTCTTC. Amino acids: CSAKYNEQFF.

Comments on this clonotype: A much larger clone lies one base from this, so it may be a read error. V usage is TRBV14 and J usage is TRBJ1-1; D remains ambiguous. V was trimmed by 4 bases and J by 4 bases, leaving 7 bases between them. The CDR3 sequence is 12 residues long. Germline V gene data show CDR1 as SGHDN and CDR2 as FVKESK. CDR3 in amino acids: CASSRFPTEAFF. DNA for the CDR3: TGTGCCAGCAGCCGATTCCCCACTGAAGCTTTCTTT.

This clonotype came up many times. The chain combines TRBV2 with TRBJ2-3; a possible D gene is TRBD1 (7 bases). CDR3 length: 14 residues. Deletions cut 8 bases from V and 0 bases from J, with 12 bases between. Per the germline V gene, CDR1 is SNHLY and CDR2 is FYNNEI. CDR3 loop: CASGGTESTDTQYF. The CDR3 DNA is TGTGCCAGCGGAGGGACAGAGAGCACAGATACGCAGTATTTT. The whole variable domain, remainder taken from reference TRBV2 and TRBJ2-3, is EPEVTQTPSHQVTQMGQEVILRCVPISNHLYFYWYRQILGQKVEFLVSFYNNEISEKSEIFDDQFSVERPDGSNFTLKIRSTKLEDSAMYFCASGGTESTDTQYFGPGTRLTVL.

This clonotype came up many times. V and J are TRBV7-9 and TRBJ1-1; D is unclear. The CDR3 runs to 17 residues. Trimming cost V 5 bases and J 0 bases, with 19 bases left between them. Germline lookup yields CDR1 SEHNR and CDR2 FQNEAQ (reference sequence). CDR3 sequence: CASSPDGRRSVNTEAFF. For the CDR3, the DNA is TGTGCCAGCAGCCCGGACGGTCGGAGGTCAGTGAACACTGAAGCTTTCTTT.

This rearrangement joins TRBV6-2 or TRBV6-3 to TRBJ2-1, with 8 bases lining up with TRBD2. Germline V gene sequence: CDR1 MNHEY, CDR2 SVGEGT. Trimming cost V 1 base and J 11 bases; bases outside gene matches: 16. This CDR3 comprises 17 residues. Here the CDR3 DNA reads TGTGCCAGCAGTTACTTACCCGCCGGGACTAGGCGAGACCAGCAGTTCTTC. Translated: CASSYLPAGTRRDQQFF.

This clonotype was seen many times. The rearrangement joins TRBV18 to TRBJ2-7; 14 bases fit TRBD2. The CDR3 sequence is 19 residues long. Germline values: CDR1 KGHSH, CDR2 LQKENI. The V gene end was trimmed by 0 bases and the J gene end by 5 bases; junction bases not matched to a gene: 12. The CDR3, as DNA: TGTGCCAGCTCACCACCGGGACTAGCGGGAGTGGGCCCGCGGAACGAGCAGTACTTC. It encodes CASSPPGLAGVGPRNEQYF.

A note on this clonotype: Given a much more abundant clone one base away, this may be a read error. The V gene is TRBV5-1, the J gene TRBJ2-1; 9 nucleotides align to TRBD2. The CDR3 spans 17 residues. The germline CDR1 and CDR2 sequences are SGHRS and YFSETQ. Written as DNA, the CDR3 is TGCGCCTGCAGCACAGGGACTAGCAATCCCTCCTACAATGAGCAGTTCTTC. This sequence encodes CACSTGTSNPSYNEQFF.

This clonotype was seen only a few times. The rearrangement links TRBV3-1 to TRBJ2-7; 14 bases line up with TRBD2. The CDR3 sequence is 15 residues long. From germline, CDR1 is LGHDT and CDR2 YNNKEL (reference sequence). V lost 4 bases, J lost 4 bases, and 3 bases stayed unmatched. The CDR3 bases are TGTGCCAGCAGCCGCGGGACTAGCGGGAGTTACGAGCAGTACTTC. Amino acid sequence: CASSRGTSGSYEQYF.

This clonotype has at least ten counts. The chain joins TRBV10-3 to TRBJ2-7, with 14 bases lining up with TRBD2. Trimming at V came to 4 bases and at J to 4 bases, leaving 9 bases not matched to a gene. Germline V lookup: CDR1 ENHRY, CDR2 SYGVKD. The CDR3 extends over 17 amino acids. CDR3 in amino acids: CAISATSGLAGVYEQYF. Written as DNA, the CDR3 is TGTGCCATCAGTGCAACCTCGGGACTAGCGGGGGTTTACGAGCAGTACTTC.

V is TRBV20-1 and J is TRBJ2-1; the match to TRBD2 covers 11 bases. With 4 bases clipped from V and 5 bases from J, the junction kept 4 bases outside the gene matches. The germline gives CDR1 DFQATT, CDR2 SNEGSKA (reference sequence). CDR3 length: 14 residues. CDR3 sequence: CSATLTSGNNEQFF. CDR3 DNA sequence: TGCAGTGCTACCTTGACTAGCGGGAACAATGAGCAGTTCTTC.

V is TRBV7-6 and J is TRBJ2-3; 9 bases align to TRBD2. Germline trimming cut 3 bases from V and 5 bases from J; bases unmatched to any gene: 18. CDR3 size: 19 residues. Germline values: CDR1 SGHVS, CDR2 FNYEAQ. The CDR3 loop reads CASSLSGGGRAGVKDTQYF. The CDR3 DNA follows: TGTGCCAGCAGCTTGAGCGGCGGCGGGAGGGCCGGGGTGAAAGATACGCAGTATTTT.

A note on this clonotype: The junction departs from the called germline gene at one end, perhaps through a read error. The gene calls are TRBV5-6 and TRBJ2-5; TRBD1 matches at 7 bases. The CDR3 consists of 16 residues. Germline values: CDR1 SGHDT, CDR2 YYEEEE. CDR3 DNA sequence: TGTGCCAGCGGCTTGGCTCGGACCAGGGGGCAAGAGACCCAGTACTTC. Translating gives CASGLARTRGQETQYF.

The table lists this clonotype with a few counts. This chain uses TRBV7-2 with TRBJ2-1; D might be TRBD2 (5 bases). CDR3 length: 14 amino acids. Trimming shortened V by 1 base and J by 9 bases, and 13 bases separated the two germline ends. Germline V gene data show CDR1 as SGHTA and CDR2 as FQGNSA. DNA of the CDR3: TGTGCCAGCAGCTTAGTTGGTGGGAGCGGTGAGCAGTTCTTC. This codes for CASSLVGGSGEQFF.

A remark on this clonotype: This clone may be a read error of a much larger clone one base away. The V and J genes are TRBV20-1 and TRBJ2-3; D gene uncertain. Germline-derived CDR1 and CDR2 are DFQATT and SNEGSKA (reference sequence). The CDR3 length is 14 residues. Trimming shortened V by 6 bases and J by 2 bases, and 15 bases separated the two germline ends. CDR3 nucleotides: TGCAGTGCCGCGAGTAGCTCCCACACAGATACGCAGTATTTT. It encodes CSAASSSHTDTQYF.

This clonotype occurred a few times. The chain uses TRBV10-3 and TRBJ2-7, with 11 positions matching TRBD2. V lost 1 base and J lost 7; bases outside the gene matches: 9. Germline CDR1 reads ENHRY; CDR2 reads SYGVKD. The CDR3 spans 16 residues. The CDR3 protein is CAISEYISLAGEEQYF. In DNA, the CDR3 is TGTGCCATCAGTGAGTACATCTCACTAGCGGGAGAGGAGCAGTACTTC.

The rearrangement links TRBV30 to TRBJ2-1, with 12 bases identical to TRBD2. This CDR3 region has 16 residues. Germline trimming cut 2 bases from V and 4 bases from J; bases unmatched to any gene: 6. Germline V lookup: CDR1 GTSNPN, CDR2 SVGIG (reference sequence). The CDR3 region is CAWSNGLAGIYNEQFF. The DNA of the CDR3 is TGTGCCTGGAGTAACGGACTAGCGGGAATATACAATGAGCAGTTCTTC.

Many counts were recorded for this clonotype. The chain's CDR3 is CASSVAMAANEQFF. The CDR3 DNA reads TGTGCCAGCAGCGTAGCTATGGCGGCAAATGAGCAGTTCTTC. The chain employs TRBV9 and TRBJ2-1; D call uncertain. Germline-derived CDR1 and CDR2 are SGDLS and YYNGEE. The CDR3 is made up of 14 amino acids. V lost 0 bases and J lost 7, with 11 bases in between.

Notes on this clonotype: One junction end does not reproduce the germline sequence, and a read error may be involved. The rearrangement uses TRBV27 and TRBJ2-3; 9 nucleotides match TRBD2. The CDR3 spans 15 residues. Germline V gene sequence: CDR1 MNHEY, CDR2 SMNVEV (reference sequence). The DNA of the CDR3 is TGTGCCAGCAGTCCAGCGGGAGGCAGCACAGATACGCAGAATTTT. Amino acids: CASSPAGGSTDTQNF.

This clonotype was picked up many times. The rearrangement links TRBV29-1 to TRBJ2-3, with D uncertain. Germline-derived CDR1 and CDR2 are SQVTM and ANQGSEA. The V end lost 1 base, the J end lost 4 bases, and 3 bases lay between the germline ends. The CDR3 is made up of 11 amino acids. The CDR3 region has the DNA TGCAGCGTTGAAGGGGCAGATACGCAGTATTTT. Translation gives CSVEGADTQYF.

This clonotype was counted at least ten times. This chain joins TRBV7-3 and TRBJ2-1; TRBD2 matches at 7 bases. The CDR3 is made up of 16 amino acids. Germline V gene lookup returns CDR1 SGHTA and CDR2 FQGTGA. After removal of 7 bases from V and 4 bases from J, the junction contained 13 bases not matched to a gene. CDR3 in DNA: TGTGCCAGCACTCTCGGCGGGTCTAGCGGTTACAATGAGCAGTTCTTC. Translated, it gives CASTLGGSSGYNEQFF.

This chain uses TRBV20-1 with TRBJ2-1; 7 nucleotides line up with TRBD2. V lost 1 base to trimming and J lost 2 bases; unmatched junction nucleotides: 8. Germline loops: CDR1 DFQATT, CDR2 SNEGSKA (reference sequence). CDR3 length: 16 amino acids. Here the CDR3 DNA reads TGCAGTGCTAGAGTCGGAGCGGGACTAACCTACAATGAGCAGTTCTTC. It codes for CSARVGAGLTYNEQFF.

This clonotype has at least ten counts. The chain is built from TRBV7-2 and TRBJ2-5; D is undetermined. V was clipped by 3 bases and J by 1 base, with 6 bases between them. CDR3 length: 13 residues. Per the germline V gene, CDR1 is SGHTA and CDR2 is FQGNSA. This CDR3 is CASSLVPQETQYF. CDR3 DNA sequence: TGTGCCAGCAGCTTGGTTCCCCAAGAGACCCAGTACTTC.

This clonotype was seen a few times. V usage is TRBV9 and J usage is TRBJ2-1; 11 nucleotides match TRBD2. Trimming took 3 bases from V and 1 from J; bases not matched to a gene: 6. This CDR3 is 17 amino acids long. Germline values: CDR1 SGDLS, CDR2 YYNGEE. The CDR3 nucleotides are TGTGCCAGCAGCGCACCTAGCGGGAGGAGGTCCTACAATGAGCAGTTCTTC. It encodes CASSAPSGRRSYNEQFF.